The following is a T cell receptor (beta chain) sequence with its context. What it binds is unknown. Relative to the germline gene, one junction end is altered; a read error may explain this. The data originate from a study of tumor-infiltrating lymphocytes in primary liver carcinoma. Study summary: There were roughly 3.65 to 7.13 million productive TCRbeta reads per sample, a yield similar across tissue types. Study findings and constraints: Significantly greater top-250-clone fractions characterized tumors relative to blood (p = 0.039). Researchers found tumor-adjacent and tumor-blood pairs overlapped less than tumor region pairs.

CDR3 length: 14 amino acids. Production of TCR beta cDNA used around 500 ng total RNA together with a constant-region primer. Slightly modified ARM-PCR served as the procedure for the TCR beta libraries. These libraries came from three rounds of nested multiplex PCR. Running 10 cycles apiece, the first two PCR rounds relied on TRBV1-TRBV30 forward primers together with a C-beta reverse primer. TCRdb used MiXCR to reprocess the multiplex PCR reads, holding one entry per CDR3 protein. The data contain approximately 47,000 distinct CDR3 sequences, over 65% of them singletons. Co-extraction of RNA and DNA was performed on about 19-33 mg of unsorted bulk tissue. Treatment of the patients' primary liver carcinoma consisted of surgical resection.

The genes are TRBV12-3 or TRBV12-4 and TRBJ1-1; no reliable D call. This clonotype was obtained from a man aged 35-49 years with primary liver carcinoma and hepatitis B virus infection. Material for sequencing was liver tumor tissue from sampling region 3. Subset reported: tumor region T3, left-lateral pole. The CDR3 region has the DNA TGTGCCAGCAGCCCCCGGGGATCGAACGCTGAAGCTTTCTTT. Translating gives CASSPRGSNAEAFF.